A single sample gave rise to the 24 T cell receptor beta chains below, sequenced in a study of blood T cell repertoires in COVID-19. Profiled with immunoSEQ multiplex PCR; TCRdb holds only in-frame clones, not every one. The table lists 120,000 to 150,000 clones, approximately 83% of them singletons. Sequencing input: peripheral blood. The receptors come from an older woman with COVID-19, enrolled during active disease.

Only one count was recorded for this clone. The V gene is TRBV19, the J gene TRBJ2-7, with D possibly being TRBD1 (6 bases). Trimming took 5 bases from V and 0 from J, leaving 14 bases between them. The CDR3 is 15 residues long. In germline, CDR1 is LNHDA, CDR2 SQIVND (reference sequence). The CDR3 spells CASSSQGSSSYEQYF. CDR3 DNA sequence: TGTGCCAGTAGTTCCCAGGGGTCGAGCTCCTACGAGCAGTACTTC.

The V gene is TRBV19, the J gene TRBJ2-3; maybe TRBD1 (6 bases). This CDR3 contains 17 residues. CDR1 LNHDA and CDR2 SQIVND come from the germline V gene (reference sequence). Deletions cut 8 bases from V and 4 bases from J, with 25 bases between. The CDR3 sequence is CASSRTVGGRAADTQYF. The CDR3 DNA reads TGTGCCAGTTCCCGGACAGTTGGGGGACGCGCCGCAGATACGCAGTATTTT.

This clone was observed a single time. CDR3 coding DNA: TGTGCCAGCAGCTTAGCGTCTAGCGGGGGGGCCTACGAGCAGTACTTC. Encoded protein: CASSLASSGGAYEQYF. V is TRBV7-2 and J is TRBJ2-7; 12 nucleotides match TRBD2. Looked up from germline, CDR1 is SGHTA and CDR2 is FQGNSA. This CDR3 has 16 residues. V lost 0 bases, J lost 2 bases, and 2 bases stayed unmatched.

The V call is TRBV10-2, the J call TRBJ2-1, with 9 bases that match TRBD2. The germline V gene has CDR1 WSHSY and CDR2 SAAADI. V dropped 6 bases and J dropped 6; count of bases not matched to a gene: 6. The CDR3 has 14 amino acids. CDR3 in DNA: TGCGCCAGCAGACCGGGACTAGCTGCCAATGAGCAGTTCTTC. It translates to CASRPGLAANEQFF.

CDR3 sequence (DNA): TGTGCCAGCAGCCTAGAGACCCAGTACTTC. Its translation: CASSLETQYF. J is TRBJ2-5 and V is TRBV7-2; D uncertain. The CDR3 covers 10 residues. Trimming took off 5 bases at V and 4 bases at J, with 2 bases between the two ends. The germline V gene encodes CDR1 SGHTA and CDR2 FQGNSA.

The table lists this clone with a count of one. The V and J genes are TRBV19 and TRBJ2-2; tentative D call: TRBD2 (6 bases). Trimming took off 10 bases at V and 5 bases at J, with 26 bases between the two ends. The V gene's germline CDR1 is LNHDA and CDR2 SQIVND (reference sequence). The length of the CDR3 is 17 residues. CDR3: CATAPTGAAGRTGELFF. In nucleotides, the CDR3 is TGTGCCACCGCCCCCACAGGAGCCGCGGGGAGGACCGGGGAGCTGTTTTTT.

The chain links TRBV7-8 to TRBJ2-6; weak D call: TRBD1 (6 bases). The CDR3 sequence is 18 residues long. Trimming removed 4 bases at V and 0 bases at J, with 16 bases between. Germline values: CDR1 SGHVS, CDR2 FQNEAQ. The CDR3 DNA is TGTGCCAGCAGCTCCTACAGGGTCCCGAACTCTGGGGCCAACGTCCTGACTTTC. Amino acid sequence: CASSSYRVPNSGANVLTF.

This clone was counted once. This chain connects TRBV11-2 to TRBJ2-7; the match to TRBD1 covers 7 bases. The CDR3 spans 14 residues. V was pared by 6 bases and J by 3 bases, with 8 bases of the junction left unmatched. Germline V lookup: CDR1 SGHAT, CDR2 FQNNGV. CDR3 coding DNA: TGTGCCAGCAGATTCTCCGGGACAGTCTACGAGCAGTACTTC. It specifies CASRFSGTVYEQYF.

This rearrangement joins TRBV5-1 to TRBJ1-2; tentatively, D is TRBD1 (5 bases). CDR1 is SGHRS, CDR2 YFSETQ, per germline. The CDR3 covers 18 residues. V shed 1 base and J shed 5 bases, with 24 bases lying between them. CDR3 in amino acids: CASSLWGTGTSDQYGYTF. The CDR3 region has the DNA TGCGCCAGCAGCTTGTGGGGCACCGGGACTTCCGACCAGTATGGCTACACCTTC.

There are a few counts of this clone. This chain uses TRBV19 with TRBJ2-7, with D unresolved. Germline CDR1 and CDR2: LNHDA and SQIVND (reference sequence). There are 11 residues in the CDR3. Trimming removed 4 bases from V and 5 bases from J, with 6 bases in between. This CDR3 reads CASSTRNEQYF. In DNA form, the CDR3 reads TGTGCCAGTAGTACCAGGAACGAGCAGTACTTC.

The rearrangement uses TRBV30 and TRBJ2-3; D is ambiguous. Germline assignment: CDR1 GTSNPN and CDR2 SVGIG (reference sequence). The CDR3 spans 13 residues. Trimming shortened V by 3 bases and J by 6 bases, and 13 bases separated the two germline ends. The CDR3 region is CAWRVGSRDTQYF. Written as DNA, the CDR3 is TGTGCCTGGAGAGTAGGCTCGAGGGATACGCAGTATTTT.

J is TRBJ1-5 and V is TRBV10-3; tentatively, D is TRBD1 (5 bases). The CDR3 runs 15 residues. Trimming pared 2 bases from V and 2 bases from J, leaving 10 bases between. Looked up from germline, CDR1 is ENHRY and CDR2 is SYGVKD. CDR3 DNA: TGTGCCATCAGTGAGGCAGGGCCGGGCAATCAGCCCCAGCATTTT. This codes for CAISEAGPGNQPQHF.

The chain combines TRBV9 with TRBJ2-2; possible D gene TRBD1, 6 bases. The CDR3 is made up of 19 amino acids. Per the germline V gene, CDR1 is SGDLS and CDR2 is YYNGEE. V was cut by 0 bases and J by 0 bases, with 18 bases left in between. This chain's CDR3 is CASSVVDYPRDTNTGELFF. CDR3 DNA sequence: TGTGCCAGCAGCGTAGTCGACTACCCAAGGGACACGAACACCGGGGAGCTGTTTTTT.

This chain's CDR3 is CSAVDYEQFF. CDR3 in DNA: TGCAGTGCTGTGGACTACGAGCAGTTCTTC. The chain is built from TRBV20-1 and TRBJ2-1; a possible D gene is TRBD2 (6 bases). Trimming removed 5 bases from V and 10 bases from J, with 9 bases in between. This CDR3 spans 10 amino acids. Germline CDR1 is DFQATT and CDR2 is SNEGSKA (reference sequence).

This clone was seen a handful of times. The CDR3 nucleotides read TGCGCCAGCAGTCCCGGGGGGAGCACAGATACGCAGTATTTT. This encodes CASSPGGSTDTQYF. The chain links TRBV10-1 to TRBJ2-3, with 7 bases matching TRBD2. From germline, CDR1 is WNHNN and CDR2 SYGVQD (reference sequence). J gave up 0 bases and V 5 bases, and 2 bases lay outside the gene matches. This CDR3 spans 14 amino acids.

The chain recombines TRBV7-9 with TRBJ1-1, with a possible D match to TRBD1 (6 bases). The CDR3 sequence is 14 residues long. V lost 3 bases and J 7 bases, leaving 15 bases between the germline ends. Germline V gene data show CDR1 as SEHNR and CDR2 as FQNEAQ (reference sequence). The DNA of the CDR3 is TGTGCCAGCAGCTTTGGCGGTGGGGGCGATGAAGCTTTCTTT. It encodes CASSFGGGGDEAFF.

The genes are TRBV28 and TRBJ1-3; D remains ambiguous. The CDR3 has 17 residues. Germline V gives CDR1 MDHEN, CDR2 SYDVKM. V lost 5 bases, J lost 0 bases, and 17 bases lay in between. The chain's CDR3 is CASSLVGSPRSGNTIYF. CDR3 in DNA: TGTGCCAGCAGTCTTGTAGGGAGTCCCCGCTCTGGAAACACCATATATTTT.

V is TRBV6-5 and J is TRBJ1-2; D unresolved. CDR3 length equals 11 residues. Germline-derived CDR1 and CDR2 are MNHEY and SVGAGI. V lost 8 bases and J lost 2, with 6 bases in between. The CDR3 here is CASGRNYGYTF. The CDR3 nucleotides read TGTGCCAGCGGGAGAAACTATGGCTACACCTTC.

This clone was detected once. The V gene is TRBV6-4, the J gene TRBJ1-2; 7 nucleotides agree with TRBD1. Germline V gene data show CDR1 as MRHNA and CDR2 as SNTAGT. This CDR3 has 14 amino acids. V was pared by 3 bases and J by 4 bases, with 5 bases of the junction left unmatched. CDR3 amino acids: CASSEGGQSYGYTF. DNA of the CDR3: TGTGCCAGCAGTGAAGGGGGCCAGAGCTATGGCTACACCTTC.

The rearrangement uses TRBV10-3 and TRBJ1-1; TRBD1 matches at 8 bases. The junction had 9 bases not matched to a gene; V was cut back by 7 bases and J by 8 bases. This CDR3 region has 13 residues. The germline V gene encodes CDR1 ENHRY and CDR2 SYGVKD. In DNA form, the CDR3 reads TGTGCCATCAACTTTGAACAGGGGGGAGAAGCTTTCTTT. Amino acid sequence: CAINFEQGGEAFF.

The chain carries TRBV30 and TRBJ1-4; no firm D call. There are 13 residues in the CDR3. From germline, CDR1 is GTSNPN and CDR2 SVGIG (reference sequence). CDR3: CALLGTTNEKLFF. The CDR3 nucleotides are TGTGCTCTCCTCGGGACAACTAATGAAAAACTGTTTTTT.

The rearrangement uses TRBV19 and TRBJ1-2, with a possible D match to TRBD1 (5 bases). From germline, CDR1 is LNHDA and CDR2 SQIVND (reference sequence). Trimming took off 6 bases at V and 14 bases at J, with 22 bases between the two ends. This CDR3 is built from 13 residues. The CDR3, as DNA: TGTGCCAGTAGCCAGGGCGTCTTATCGGAGGGAACCTTC. Its protein is CASSQGVLSEGTF.

This clone appeared once. The chain combines TRBV9 with TRBJ1-2; unclear D gene. Germline lookup yields CDR1 SGDLS and CDR2 YYNGEE. Between the trimmed V and J ends, which lost 0 bases and 0 bases, there was a span of 9 bases. The CDR3 is 15 residues long. The CDR3 DNA follows: TGTGCCAGCAGCGTAGTACACAGTTCTAACTATGGCTACACCTTC. Its translation is CASSVVHSSNYGYTF.

As for this clone: Other DNA sequences in this specimen translate into the identical CDR3. This rearrangement joins TRBV5-1 to TRBJ1-1; 7 nucleotides line up with TRBD1. V trimming: 0 bases; J trimming: 5 bases; junction bases outside the gene matches: 4. The germline CDR1 and CDR2 sequences are SGHRS and YFSETQ. The CDR3 is 14 amino acids. The CDR3 sequence is CASSLGQGGTEAFF. The CDR3 bases are TGCGCCAGCAGCTTGGGACAGGGAGGAACTGAAGCTTTCTTT.